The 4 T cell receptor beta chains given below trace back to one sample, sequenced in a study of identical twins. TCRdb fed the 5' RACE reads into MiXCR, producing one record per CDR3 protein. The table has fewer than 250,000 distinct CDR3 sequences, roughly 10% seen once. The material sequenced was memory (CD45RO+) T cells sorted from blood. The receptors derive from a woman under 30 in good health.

The CDR3 DNA reads as TGTGCCAGCAGACAGGGGCCTAACTATGGCTACACCTTC. It is translated as CASRQGPNYGYTF. J is TRBJ1-2 and V is TRBV3-1; 7 nucleotides match TRBD1. J gave up 0 bases and V 6 bases, and 1 base lay outside the gene matches. Germline values: CDR1 LGHDT, CDR2 YNNKEL (reference sequence). This CDR3 has 13 residues.

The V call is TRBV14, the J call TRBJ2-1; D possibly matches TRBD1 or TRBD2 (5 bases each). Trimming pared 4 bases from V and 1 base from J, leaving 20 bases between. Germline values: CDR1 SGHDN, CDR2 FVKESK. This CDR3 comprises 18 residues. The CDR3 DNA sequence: TGTGCCAGCAGCCCTGGGACCACCTCATTTAGATCCTACAATGAGCAGTTCTTC. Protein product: CASSPGTTSFRSYNEQFF.

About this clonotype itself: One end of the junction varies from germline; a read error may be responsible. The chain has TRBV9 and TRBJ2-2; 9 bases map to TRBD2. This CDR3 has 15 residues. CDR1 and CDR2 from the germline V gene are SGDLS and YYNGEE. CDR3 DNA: TGTGCCAGCAGCGTAGCTAGCGGGAACGCCGGGGAGCTGTTTTTT. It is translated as CASSVASGNAGELFF.

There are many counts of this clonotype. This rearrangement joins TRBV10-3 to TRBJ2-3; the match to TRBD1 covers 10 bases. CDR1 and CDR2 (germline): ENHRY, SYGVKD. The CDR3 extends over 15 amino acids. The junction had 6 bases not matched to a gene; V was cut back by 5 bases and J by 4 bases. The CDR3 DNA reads TGTGCCATCAGTTCCGGGACAGGGGTGCCAGATACGCAGTATTTT. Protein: CAISSGTGVPDTQYF.